This is a list of T cell receptor beta chains from one sample in a study of CD8 T cells in ankylosing spondylitis. TCRdb fed the 5' RACE reads into MiXCR, producing one record per CDR3 protein. The table includes fewer than 750,000 distinct CDR3 sequences, about 20% detected once. The specimen was blood, either unsorted or a sorted T cell fraction (not recorded which). All receptors come from a male donor with ankylosing spondylitis. Each CDR3 is given without its conserved first and last residue. Part of the rows lack a size; the others show once, few, many or a class for expanded clones.

clone size: few
V gene: TRBV9
CDR3 protein: ASSVQGDEQY

clone size: few
V gene: TRBV7-8
CDR3 protein: ASSSLGPLDYSNQPQH

clone size: few
V gene: TRBV29-1
CDR3 protein: SVVLLQETQY

clone size: .
V gene: TRBV20-1
CDR3 protein: SARQGFQATNEKLF

clone size: .
V gene: TRBV12-3/TRBV12-4
CDR3 protein: ASSLRVRGYGYT

clone size: .
V gene: TRBV12-3/TRBV12-4
CDR3 protein: ASSGLAGAEQY

clone size: .
V gene: TRBV5-1
CDR3 protein: ASSGSSLSTDTQY

clone size: once
V gene: TRBV5-1
CDR3 protein: ASSFGYSGNEQF

clone size: few
V gene: TRBV12-3/TRBV12-4
CDR3 protein: ASSFWLAGGNEQF

clone size: .
V gene: TRBV6-1
CDR3 protein: ASPRDRTTRRTDTQY

clone size: many
V gene: TRBV12-3/TRBV12-4
CDR3 protein: ASSLIEEDGYT

clone size: .
V gene: TRBV12-3/TRBV12-4
CDR3 protein: ASSLTSGRARRI

clone size: once
V gene: TRBV7-8
CDR3 protein: ASSLAYGGQGGYT

clone size: few
V gene: TRBV10-3
CDR3 protein: AISESLGATGELF

clone size: few
V gene: TRBV6-4
CDR3 protein: ASSDPGEYPYEQY

clone size: .
V gene: TRBV5-1
CDR3 protein: ASSLVTPQGYT

clone size: .
V gene: TRBV20-1
CDR3 protein: SASPQGFPYNEQF

clone size: few
V gene: TRBV20-1
CDR3 protein: SARPDSLNTEAF

clone size: .
V gene: TRBV29-1
CDR3 protein: SVVGVELGTEAF

clone size: .
V gene: TRBV4-1
CDR3 protein: ASSQGDLEAF

clone size: .
V gene: TRBV12-3/TRBV12-4
CDR3 protein: ASSLGPAYYGYT

clone size: .
V gene: TRBV12-3/TRBV12-4
CDR3 protein: ASSPQAPRGFYGYT

clone size: many
V gene: TRBV28
CDR3 protein: ASTFGGARTGNQPQH

clone size: .
V gene: TRBV4-2
CDR3 protein: ASSQFWYSGGYTDTQY

clone size: .
V gene: TRBV5-8
CDR3 protein: ASSLYRTGYGYT

clone size: few
V gene: TRBV6-5
CDR3 protein: ASSYGRGGFTYNEQF

clone size: few
V gene: TRBV5-1
CDR3 protein: ASSLGLAGGQPQH

clone size: .
V gene: TRBV5-1
CDR3 protein: ASSFGLAGNLQETQY

clone size: few
V gene: TRBV24-1
CDR3 protein: ATSDRGTSGGKDEQF

clone size: many
V gene: TRBV15
CDR3 protein: ATGPGPGFYEQY

clone size: .
V gene: TRBV30
CDR3 protein: AWRGPGGLKY

clone size: few
V gene: TRBV6-2/TRBV6-3
CDR3 protein: ASSYSSLDNTGELF

clone size: few
V gene: TRBV24-1
CDR3 protein: ATSDSPSGRGTDTQY

clone size: .
V gene: TRBV27
CDR3 protein: ASSLSRDITYEQY

clone size: .
V gene: TRBV12-3/TRBV12-4
CDR3 protein: ASSWTGRDTEAF

clone size: .
V gene: TRBV4-3
CDR3 protein: ASSQDIRYEQY

clone size: .
V gene: TRBV5-1
CDR3 protein: AKPGGSLSSEQY

clone size: .
V gene: TRBV20-1
CDR3 protein: SATVAPGLTSYGYT

clone size: .
V gene: TRBV6-1
CDR3 protein: ASSKPGLDLDEQF

clone size: .
V gene: TRBV2
CDR3 protein: ASSEAGQGWNQPQH

clone size: .
V gene: TRBV9
CDR3 protein: ASSVAKDRSNYGYT

clone size: few
V gene: TRBV12-3/TRBV12-4
CDR3 protein: ASSFDIPPYGYT

clone size: few
V gene: TRBV11-2
CDR3 protein: ASSLEGWSGTYEQY

clone size: .
V gene: TRBV4-1
CDR3 protein: ASSQDNWAGADEQY

clone size: .
V gene: TRBV6-1
CDR3 protein: ASRRATNEKLF

clone size: .
V gene: TRBV5-3
CDR3 protein: ASGPGILPRNTEAF

clone size: .
V gene: TRBV12-3/TRBV12-4
CDR3 protein: ASSLVTGSNQPQH

clone size: .
V gene: TRBV29-1
CDR3 protein: SVPLELGGGYT

clone size: .
V gene: TRBV29-1
CDR3 protein: SVAPDGSYYEQY

clone size: few
V gene: TRBV11-2
CDR3 protein: ASRATWDTQY

clone size: many
V gene: TRBV5-5
CDR3 protein: ASWTDISNTGELF

clone size: many
V gene: TRBV12-3/TRBV12-4
CDR3 protein: ASSLGPVDTEAF

clone size: .
V gene: TRBV29-1
CDR3 protein: SVEGTSGVDEQF

clone size: .
V gene: TRBV4-1
CDR3 protein: ASSQEVPRTLAYEQY

clone size: .
V gene: TRBV5-5
CDR3 protein: ASSFTGTSNTGELF

clone size: few
V gene: TRBV15
CDR3 protein: ATSREEAGKRYNEQF

clone size: .
V gene: TRBV20-1
CDR3 protein: SARWSGLSGEQY

clone size: .
V gene: TRBV7-2
CDR3 protein: ASSLVWDREETQY

clone size: .
V gene: TRBV7-8
CDR3 protein: ASSNRDLPSPEAF

clone size: few
V gene: TRBV12-3/TRBV12-4
CDR3 protein: ASRARTGTDTEAF